The rows below give T cell receptor beta chains drawn from one sample of a study of blood T cell repertoires in COVID-19. The repertoire was sequenced with immunoSEQ multiplex PCR; TCRdb's copy has only in-frame clones and lacks some. The sample has tens of thousands of clones, around 92% seen once; the top ten hold roughly 4.2%. The sequenced sample was peripheral blood. The source of these receptors is a man aged 45-65 years with active COVID-19. CDR3s include the opening cysteine and the closing phenylalanine or tryptophan. A D gene is named only where the DNA matches it firmly. Some rows have no size entry. The others give once, few or many, or a class for an expanded clone.

d_gene,abundance,j_gene,v_gene,CDR3aa,CDR3nt
-,-,TRBJ2-3,TRBV2,CASRNSGPLGTQYF,TGTGCCAGCAGAAATAGCGGACCCCTGGGTACGCAGTATTTT
-,-,TRBJ1-3,TRBV3-1/TRBV3-2,CASSEGDFSGNTIYF,TGTGCCAGCAGTGAGGGTGACTTCTCTGGAAACACCATATATTTT
-,-,TRBJ1-1,TRBV4-2,CASSPLTGREGTEAFF,TGTGCCAGCAGTCCCCTGACGGGAAGGGAAGGCACTGAAGCTTTCTTT
-,-,TRBJ1-6,TRBV27,CASSEGGAYNSPLHF,TGTGCCAGCAGTGAGGGAGGGGCCTATAATTCACCTCTCCACTTT
TRBD1,-,TRBJ1-1,TRBV30,CAWNRQGGKEAFF,TGTGCCTGGAATAGGCAGGGGGGCAAAGAAGCTTTCTTT
-,once,TRBJ2-3,TRBV10-3,CAIQKGGMADTQYF,TGTGCCATACAAAAGGGCGGGATGGCAGATACGCAGTATTTT
-,once,TRBJ2-1,TRBV4-3,CASSQVGRGSEQFF,TGCGCCAGCAGCCAAGTCGGGCGAGGGAGTGAGCAGTTCTTC
TRBD2,-,TRBJ2-2,TRBV6-2/TRBV6-3,CASSYSGSGGAGELFF,TGTGCCAGCAGTTACTCGGGAAGCGGGGGAGCTGGGGAGCTGTTTTTT
-,-,TRBJ1-1,TRBV19,CASSPTRGAREAFF,TGTGCCAGTAGTCCCACTCGCGGGGCTCGGGAAGCTTTCTTT
-,-,TRBJ1-2,TRBV2,CASKAGVMEGYTF,TGTGCCAGCAAAGCAGGGGTTATGGAAGGCTACACCTTC
-,-,TRBJ2-7,TRBV3-1/TRBV3-2,CASSQVGALAEQYF,TGTGCCAGCAGCCAAGTGGGGGCTCTCGCCGAGCAGTACTTC
-,-,TRBJ1-6,TRBV7-2,CASSLQVSPLHF,TGTGCCAGCAGCTTGCAGGTCTCACCCCTCCACTTT
-,-,TRBJ1-6,TRBV28,CASSLGPGRSPLHF,TGTGCCAGCAGTCTGGGGCCAGGGCGATCACCCCTCCACTTT
-,-,TRBJ2-7,TRBV5-6,CASSLGHSYEQYF,TGTGCCAGCAGCTTGGGGCACTCCTACGAGCAGTACTTC
-,-,TRBJ2-3,TRBV9,CASSVVLGVRETSTDTQYF,TGTGCCAGCAGCGTAGTACTTGGTGTCAGGGAAACTAGCACAGATACGCAGTATTTT
-,-,TRBJ1-1,TRBV19,CASSTGANTEAFF,TGTGCCAGTAGTACAGGGGCGAACACTGAAGCTTTCTTT
-,-,TRBJ2-7,TRBV4-1,CASSPTADFSYEQYF,TGCGCCAGCAGCCCAACGGCGGACTTTTCCTACGAGCAGTACTTC
TRBD2,-,TRBJ2-3,TRBV20-1,CSASGTSGGTDTQYF,TGCAGTGCTAGTGGGACTAGCGGGGGCACAGATACGCAGTATTTT
TRBD2,-,TRBJ2-7,TRBV6-6,CASSSGGRQYF,TGTGCCAGCAGTAGCGGGGGTCGGCAGTACTTC
-,-,TRBJ2-2,TRBV7-9,CASSFPRYGTIGELFF,TGTGCCAGCAGCTTCCCACGTTACGGGACAATCGGGGAGCTGTTTTTT
TRBD1,-,TRBJ2-2,TRBV19,CASEPLGQATGELFF,TGTGCCAGTGAGCCGCTGGGACAGGCAACCGGGGAGCTGTTTTTT
TRBD2,-,TRBJ2-1,TRBV6-4,CASSDLAGGSNEQFF,TGTGCCAGCAGTGACTTAGCGGGAGGGTCCAATGAGCAGTTCTTC
-,-,TRBJ1-6,TRBV15,CATSREGGDTYSPLHF,TGTGCCACCAGCCGGGAAGGGGGGGACACTTATTCACCCCTCCACTTT